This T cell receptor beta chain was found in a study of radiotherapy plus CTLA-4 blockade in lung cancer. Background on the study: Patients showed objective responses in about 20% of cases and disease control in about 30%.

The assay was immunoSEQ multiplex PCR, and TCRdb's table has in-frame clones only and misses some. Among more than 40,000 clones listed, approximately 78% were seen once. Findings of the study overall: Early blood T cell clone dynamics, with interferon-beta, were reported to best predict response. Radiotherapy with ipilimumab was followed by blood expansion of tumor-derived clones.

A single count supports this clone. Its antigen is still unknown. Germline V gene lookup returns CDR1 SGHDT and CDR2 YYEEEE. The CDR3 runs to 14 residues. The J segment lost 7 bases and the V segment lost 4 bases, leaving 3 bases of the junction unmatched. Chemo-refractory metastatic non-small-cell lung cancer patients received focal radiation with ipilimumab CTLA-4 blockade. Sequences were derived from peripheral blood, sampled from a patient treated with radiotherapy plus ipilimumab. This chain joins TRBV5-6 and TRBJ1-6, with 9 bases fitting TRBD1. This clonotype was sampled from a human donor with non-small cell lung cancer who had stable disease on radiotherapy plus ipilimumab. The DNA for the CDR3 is TGTGCCAGCAGCAAGGACAGGGGCAATTCACCCCTCCACTTT. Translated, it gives CASSKDRGNSPLHF.